These 25 T cell receptor beta chains were sequenced from one sample in a study of blood T cell repertoires in COVID-19. The repertoire was sequenced with immunoSEQ multiplex PCR; TCRdb's copy has only in-frame clones and lacks some. The sample includes around 52,000 clones, 75% to 90% of them seen just once. Material: peripheral blood. The origin of the receptors is an elderly woman with COVID-19, enrolled during active disease.

This sequence joins TRBV7-8 and TRBJ1-2; possibly TRBD1 for D (6 bases). V was clipped by 5 bases and J by 2 bases, with 12 bases between them. Germline V gene sequence: CDR1 SGHVS, CDR2 FQNEAQ. This CDR3 is 14 amino acids long. CDR3 coding DNA: TGTGCCAGCAGCCCCCCGCAGGGGAACTATGGCTACACCTTC. It is translated as CASSPPQGNYGYTF.

This sequence joins TRBV11-3 and TRBJ2-3; D is perhaps TRBD2 (6 bases). The CDR3 covers 16 residues. Germline CDR1 SGHNT, CDR2 YENEEA. Trimming cost V 5 bases and J 4 bases, with 19 bases left between them. CDR3 nucleotide sequence: TGTGCCAGCAGCCCCGCCCGCGGGATTTACGCAGATACGCAGTATTTT. Its protein product is CASSPARGIYADTQYF.

This chain links TRBV5-1 with TRBJ1-3; D call uncertain. The CDR3 is 14 amino acids. Germline lookup yields CDR1 SGHRS and CDR2 YFSETQ. V was pared by 3 bases and J by 4 bases, with 11 bases between. CDR3 sequence: CASSSYGTGNTIYF. CDR3 coding DNA: TGCGCCAGCAGCTCCTATGGTACCGGAAACACCATATATTTT.

The chain uses TRBV5-1 and TRBJ1-4, with 7 positions matching TRBD1. CDR1 and CDR2 (germline): SGHRS, YFSETQ. V was pared by 5 bases and J by 0 bases, with 4 bases of the junction left unmatched. CDR3 length: 15 residues. The CDR3 sequence is CASSEGAATNEKLFF. In DNA, the CDR3 is TGCGCCAGCAGTGAGGGGGCGGCAACTAATGAAAAACTGTTTTTT.

This chain links TRBV28 with TRBJ1-3; D unresolved. This CDR3 contains 15 residues. Germline lookup yields CDR1 MDHEN and CDR2 SYDVKM. Trimming removed 7 bases at V and 4 bases at J, with 17 bases between. The CDR3 region is CASIPRDMGGNTIYF. CDR3 nucleotide sequence: TGTGCCAGCATACCGAGGGATATGGGCGGAAACACCATATATTTT.

The J gene is TRBJ2-1, the V gene TRBV7-2; 8 bases are a match to TRBD2. J was trimmed by 6 bases and V by 7 bases; bases with no gene match: 8. Per the germline V gene, CDR1 is SGHTA and CDR2 is FQGNSA. The CDR3 contains 14 residues. This CDR3 reads CASIPGGASNEQFF. CDR3 coding DNA: TGTGCCAGCATTCCCGGGGGGGCCTCCAATGAGCAGTTCTTC.

The rearrangement uses TRBV9 and TRBJ2-3; 7 bases map to TRBD2. The trim removed 4 bases at V and 5 bases at J, leaving 10 bases unmatched. The CDR3 length is 15 residues. CDR1 and CDR2 (germline): SGDLS, YYNGEE. The CDR3: CASSFWEGAGDTQYF. The DNA for the CDR3 is TGTGCCAGCAGCTTTTGGGAGGGAGCGGGAGATACGCAGTATTTT.

The chain employs TRBV7-2 and TRBJ2-1; 8 nucleotides match TRBD1. Losses at the gene ends were 5 bases for V and 9 bases for J; bases not matched to a gene: 12. Germline CDR1 SGHTA, CDR2 FQGNSA. The CDR3 length is 15 residues. The CDR3 sequence is CASSLGTGRHSEQFF. The CDR3 nucleotides read TGTGCCAGCAGCCTCGGGACAGGTCGCCACAGTGAGCAGTTCTTC.

CDR3 protein: CASSLGRGIYQETQYF. The CDR3 bases are TGTGCCAGCAGCTTGGGGAGGGGAATATACCAAGAGACCCAGTACTTC. V is TRBV5-8 and J is TRBJ2-5, with D possibly TRBD2 on 6 matching bases. Germline V gene data show CDR1 as SGHTS and CDR2 as YDEGEE. The CDR3 has 16 amino acids. V lost 0 bases to trimming and J lost 0 bases, with 12 bases between them.

The chain links TRBV30 to TRBJ2-5; TRBD1 aligns across 7 bases. Germline assignment: CDR1 GTSNPN and CDR2 SVGIG (reference sequence). This CDR3 has 14 amino acids. Trimming at V came to 7 bases and at J to 1 base, leaving 9 bases not matched to a gene. In DNA form, the CDR3 reads TGTGCCTCTGACAGGGCCCCCCTCCAAGAGACCCAGTACTTC. As protein: CASDRAPLQETQYF.

The genes are TRBV30 and TRBJ2-4; TRBD1 matches 7 bases. The V gene's germline CDR1 is GTSNPN and CDR2 SVGIG (reference sequence). The CDR3 has 14 amino acids. With V trimmed by 1 base and J by 2 bases, 2 bases remained unmatched. CDR3 in amino acids: CAWSGTGTKNIQYF. The CDR3 DNA follows: TGTGCCTGGAGTGGGACAGGAACCAAAAACATTCAGTACTTC.

This sequence joins TRBV9 and TRBJ2-1; weak D call: TRBD1 (5 bases). There are 15 residues in the CDR3. V was clipped by 0 bases and J by 2 bases, with 9 bases between them. Germline CDR1 is SGDLS and CDR2 is YYNGEE. DNA for the CDR3: TGTGCCAGCAGCGTAGGACAGAGTACCTACAATGAGCAGTTCTTC. This sequence encodes CASSVGQSTYNEQFF.

V is TRBV7-8 and J is TRBJ1-1; D not resolved. CDR3 length equals 16 residues. CDR1 SGHVS and CDR2 FQNEAQ come from the germline V gene. The V end was cut by 1 base, the J end by 1 base, with 13 bases between. CDR3 loop: CASSLVEHLANTEAFF. The DNA of the CDR3 is TGTGCCAGCAGCTTAGTGGAGCACCTTGCGAACACTGAAGCTTTCTTT.

The chain links TRBV7-2 to TRBJ2-1; D gene ambiguous. Germline-derived CDR1 and CDR2 are SGHTA and FQGNSA. Trimming shortened V by 6 bases and J by 4 bases, and 7 bases separated the two germline ends. The CDR3 spans 12 residues. The CDR3: CASSPLYNEQFF. The CDR3 DNA reads as TGTGCCAGCAGTCCTCTTTACAATGAGCAGTTCTTC.

V is TRBV7-9 and J is TRBJ2-7, with a possible D match to TRBD2 (5 bases). The CDR3 consists of 14 residues. The V end was cut by 1 base, the J end by 6 bases, with 13 bases between. Germline V gives CDR1 SEHNR, CDR2 FQNEAQ (reference sequence). In nucleotides, the CDR3 is TGTGCCAGCAGCTTAGGGGTAGCGCGGACCGAGCAGTACTTC. It is translated as CASSLGVARTEQYF.

This sequence joins TRBV11-2 and TRBJ2-7, with a possible D match to TRBD1 (5 bases). Germline values: CDR1 SGHAT, CDR2 FQNNGV. Trimming stripped 5 bases from V and 5 bases from J, with 16 bases between. The CDR3 consists of 14 residues. As DNA, the CDR3 is TGTGCCAGCAGCCCCCCAGGGATCCGGGACGAGCAGTACTTC. This translates into CASSPPGIRDEQYF.

The chain recombines TRBV29-1 with TRBJ2-1, with D unresolved. CDR1 and CDR2 (germline): SQVTM, ANQGSEA. The V end lost 3 bases, the J end lost 0 bases, and 9 bases lay between the germline ends. The CDR3 is 14 residues long. CDR3 bases: TGCAGCGTTGAGGGCCGAGTCTCCTACAATGAGCAGTTCTTC. Amino acid sequence: CSVEGRVSYNEQFF.

The chain has TRBV29-1 and TRBJ1-6, with 9 bases matching TRBD1. V shed 4 bases and J 10 bases; nucleotides not matched to a gene: 14. The CDR3 spans 16 residues. CDR1 and CDR2 from the germline V gene are SQVTM and ANQGSEA. The CDR3 nucleotides are TGCAGCGTTGGAGATCCGGACAGGGGCCAGAAATCACCCCTCCACTTT. It encodes CSVGDPDRGQKSPLHF.

In this sample, this clone is large. V usage is TRBV7-9 and J usage is TRBJ1-4, with D unresolved. Germline values: CDR1 SEHNR, CDR2 FQNEAQ (reference sequence). Between the trimmed V and J ends, which lost 5 bases and 3 bases, there was a span of 13 bases. There are 15 residues in the CDR3. The CDR3 loop is CASSPRSGANEKLFF. The CDR3 DNA reads TGTGCCAGCAGCCCTCGGAGCGGGGCTAATGAAAAACTGTTTTTT.

The chain combines TRBV6-5 with TRBJ2-7, with no clear D. The germline V gene encodes CDR1 MNHEY and CDR2 SVGAGI. Trimming left V 0 bases short and J 6 bases short, with 6 bases between. The CDR3 is made up of 12 amino acids. This CDR3 reads CASSYSQFEQYF. For the CDR3, the DNA is TGTGCCAGCAGTTACTCGCAGTTCGAGCAGTACTTC.

The chain employs TRBV7-2 and TRBJ1-6; 8 bases agree with TRBD1. Trimming cost V 4 bases and J 9 bases; bases outside gene matches: 11. Germline assignment: CDR1 SGHTA and CDR2 FQGNSA. CDR3 length: 16 residues. DNA for the CDR3: TGTGCCAGCAGCTCTCGAGGGACAGGAGGTTTTTCACCCCTCCACTTT. Translating gives CASSSRGTGGFSPLHF.

The chain carries TRBV6-5 and TRBJ1-2; 10 bases map to TRBD1. Trimming cost V 4 bases and J 4 bases; bases outside gene matches: 6. The CDR3 extends over 15 amino acids. Per germline, CDR1 MNHEY and CDR2 SVGAGI. The CDR3 protein is CASSWGDRGFYGYTF. The CDR3 DNA follows: TGTGCCAGCAGTTGGGGGGACAGGGGATTCTATGGCTACACCTTC.

The rearrangement uses TRBV3-1 (or the pseudogene TRBV3-2) and TRBJ2-5, with 11 nucleotides matching TRBD2. Germline CDR1 reads LGHDT; CDR2 reads YNNKEL (reference sequence). V was clipped by 4 bases and J by 5 bases; unmatched bases: 9. This CDR3 is built from 16 residues. CDR3 DNA: TGTGCCAGCAGCCTCGGGGGACTAGCGGAGTCGGAGACCCAGTACTTC. It is translated as CASSLGGLAESETQYF.

V is TRBV5-1 and J is TRBJ1-3; D remains ambiguous. This CDR3 region has 13 residues. V was cut by 4 bases and J by 3 bases, with 8 bases left in between. CDR1 and CDR2 (germline): SGHRS, YFSETQ. The chain's CDR3 is CASSPGDGNTIYF. DNA of the CDR3: TGCGCCAGCAGCCCGGGAGATGGAAACACCATATATTTT.

This rearrangement joins TRBV7-9 to TRBJ1-1, with D uncertain. Per the germline V gene, CDR1 is SEHNR and CDR2 is FQNEAQ (reference sequence). Trimming cost V 3 bases and J 3 bases, with 8 bases left between them. This CDR3 is 13 amino acids long. The CDR3 coding sequence is TGTGCCAGCAGCTTCTGGGGAGACACTGAAGCTTTCTTT. This gives the protein CASSFWGDTEAFF. Filled out from reference TRBV7-9 and TRBJ1-1, the complete variable domain reads DTGVSQNPRHKITKRGQNVTFRCDPISEHNRLYWYRQTLGQGPEFLTYFQNEAQLEKSRLLSDRFSAERPKGSFSTLEIQRTEQGDSAMYLCASSFWGDTEAFFGQGTRLTVV.